These T cell receptor beta chains were read from a single sample in a study of tumor-infiltrating lymphocytes in primary liver carcinoma. TCRdb called the multiplex PCR reads again in MiXCR, with one record for every CDR3 protein. The table records about 210,000 distinct CDR3 sequences, less than 75% of them present only once. Sequencing was done on a sample of peripheral blood. The receptors derive from a woman aged 55-70 years with primary liver carcinoma and hepatitis B virus infection. Both conserved end residues are part of each CDR3. A D gene is named only where the DNA matches it firmly. Part of the rows lack a size; the others show once, few, many or a class for expanded clones.

D	J	size	V	CDR3	DNA
.	TRBJ2-7	.	TRBV11-2	CASSSHLEQVYEQYF	TGTGCCAGCAGCTCTCACCTAGAACAGGTCTACGAGCAGTACTTC
.	TRBJ2-7	.	TRBV7-6	CASGATGSEQYF	TGTGCCAGCGGCGCTACAGGGTCCGAGCAGTACTTC
TRBD2	TRBJ2-2	few	TRBV5-1	CASSSGLAGFTGELFF	TGCGCCAGCAGTTCGGGACTAGCGGGTTTCACCGGGGAGCTGTTTTTT
TRBD1	TRBJ2-3	.	TRBV11-1	CANSWGQGDTDTQYF	TGTGCCAACAGCTGGGGACAGGGGGATACAGATACACAGTATTTT
.	TRBJ2-2	.	TRBV11-1	CASRKTWSTRELFF	TGTGCCAGCAGAAAGACATGGTCCACCAGGGAGCTGTTTTTT
.	TRBJ2-7	.	TRBV6-5	CACSYSADTGSYEQYF	TGTGCCTGCAGTTACTCGGCGGATACAGGCTCCTACGAGCAGTACTTC
.	TRBJ2-1	.	TRBV5-4	CASSRDMVRNEQFF	TGTGCCAGCAGCCGTGACATGGTCAGGAATGAGCAGTTCTTC
.	TRBJ2-6	.	TRBV7-3	CASSLQGLNSGANVLTF	TGTGCCAGCAGCTTACAGGGCCTGAACTCTGGGGCCAACGTCCTGACTTTC
.	TRBJ1-5	.	TRBV12-3/TRBV12-4	CASSFNSNQPQHF	TGTGCCAGTAGTTTTAACAGCAATCAGCCCCAGCATTTT
.	TRBJ2-3	.	TRBV6-5	CTSSQSGIRSDTQYF	TGTACCAGCAGTCAGAGTGGGATTAGGTCAGATACGCAGTATTTT
TRBD2	TRBJ2-5	once	TRBV19	CASSRPGTGGSETQYF	TGTGCCAGTAGTAGACCAGGGACGGGAGGTTCGGAGACCCAGTACTTC
.	TRBJ2-7	.	TRBV4-3	CASSQDRGAGDEQYF	TGCGCCAGCAGCCAAGATAGGGGGGCGGGAGACGAGCAGTACTTC
TRBD2	TRBJ2-7	few	TRBV11-2	CARSLAQGLAGTHEQYF	TGTGCCAGAAGCTTGGCCCAGGGACTAGCGGGAACCCACGAGCAGTACTTC
.	TRBJ2-1	once	TRBV5-1	CAISSGQTNEQFF	TGCGCCATCAGCTCCGGACAAACCAATGAGCAGTTCTTC
.	TRBJ2-7	few	TRBV28	CASSHLSSYEQYF	TGTGCCAGCAGTCACCTGAGCTCCTACGAGCAGTACTTC
TRBD1	TRBJ2-7	many	TRBV6-6	CASTKTTGVEQYF	TGTGCCAGCACGAAAACCACAGGGGTCGAGCAGTACTTC
TRBD1	TRBJ1-5	.	TRBV6-6	CASRGDRGSNQPQHF	TGTGCCAGCAGGGGAGACAGGGGGAGTAATCAGCCCCAGCATTTT
.	TRBJ2-4	many	TRBV4-1	CASSQSIISAKNIQYF	TGCGCCAGCAGCCAATCAATCATTTCAGCCAAAAACATTCAGTACTTC
.	TRBJ2-3	.	TRBV11-2	CASSVRSSTGTQYF	TGTGCCAGCAGCGTTAGAAGCAGCACAGGTACGCAGTATTTT
.	TRBJ1-6	.	TRBV7-8	CASSSESRVGSPLHF	TGTGCCAGCAGCTCAGAGAGCCGGGTGGGTTCACCCCTCCACTTT
.	TRBJ1-2	.	TRBV5-1	CASSSRDPGGYTF	TGCGCCAGCAGCTCCCGGGACCCAGGGGGCTACACCTTC
TRBD2	TRBJ2-1	.	TRBV11-2	CASTLKGLAGPPNEQFF	TGTGCCAGTACCTTAAAAGGCCTAGCGGGGCCCCCCAATGAGCAGTTCTTC
.	TRBJ2-7	many	TRBV5-1	CASSFFGLTYEQYF	TGCGCCAGCAGCTTTTTCGGGTTGACCTACGAGCAGTACTTC
.	TRBJ1-1	few	TRBV12-5	CASGLVRNREVPEAFF	TGTGCTAGTGGTTTGGTACGTAACAGGGAGGTCCCTGAAGCTTTCTTT
.	TRBJ2-3	.	TRBV7-8	CASSPRPQGSTDTQYF	TGTGCCAGCAGCCCCCGCCCACAGGGCAGCACAGATACGCAGTATTTT
.	TRBJ1-1	.	TRBV4-1	CASSQAYLALNTETVF	TGCGCCAGCAGCCAAGCCTACCTGGCCCTAAACACTGAAACTGTCTTT
.	TRBJ1-6	once	TRBV12-3/TRBV12-4	CASILSGAGTPLHF	TGTGCCAGCATTCTAAGCGGGGCTGGGACACCCCTCCACTTT
TRBD2	TRBJ2-3	.	TRBV24-1	CATSDPAGSTDTQYF	TGTGCCACCAGTGATCCAGCGGGGTCCACAGATACGCAGTATTTT
TRBD2	TRBJ2-6	.	TRBV6-1	CASRRLAGSGANVLTF	TGTGCCAGCAGGCGCCTAGCGGGATCTGGGGCCAACGTCCTGACTTTC
.	TRBJ1-2	many	TRBV4-1	CASSQGIRDYGYTF	TGCGCCAGCAGCCAAGGGATCAGAGACTATGGCTACACCTTC
.	TRBJ1-2	.	TRBV5-1	CASSLGTAINYGYTF	TGCGCCAGCAGCTTGGGGACAGCTATCAACTATGGCTACACCTTC
.	TRBJ2-1	.	TRBV6-1	CASCEGAAEQFF	TGTGCCAGCTGTGAAGGGGCCGCTGAGCAGTTCTTC
TRBD2	TRBJ2-1	many	TRBV11-1	CASSSPKTSGSSLEQFF	TGTGCCAGCAGCTCCCCCAAGACTAGCGGGAGTTCTTTGGAGCAGTTCTTC
TRBD1	TRBJ2-7	.	TRBV5-1	CASSLGTGIYEQYF	TGCGCCAGCAGCCTCGGGACAGGGATCTACGAGCAGTACTTC
.	TRBJ2-2	.	TRBV28	CASSWVNTGELFF	TGTGCCAGCAGTTGGGTTAACACCGGGGAGCTGTTTTTT
TRBD2	TRBJ2-1	.	TRBV6-1	CASLPSGPHNEQFF	TGTGCCAGCCTCCCTAGCGGTCCCCACAATGAGCAGTTCTTC
.	TRBJ1-4	many	TRBV6-1	CASSEPGLSNEKLFF	TGTGCCAGCAGTGAACCCGGACTGAGTAATGAAAAACTGTTTTTT
.	TRBJ2-1	few	TRBV5-4	CASSPGVGRSLNEQFF	TGTGCCAGCAGCCCGGGGGTGGGGAGGTCTCTAAATGAGCAGTTCTTC
.	TRBJ1-5	.	TRBV5-5	CASSLERYYNQPQQF	TGTGCCAGCAGCTTGGAGAGGTATTACAATCAGCCCCAGCAGTTT